These T cell receptor beta chains were read from a single sample in a study of metastatic and nonmetastatic thyroid tumors. TCRdb reanalyzed the PCR reads via MiXCR. The sample lists 15,000 to 20,000 clones; 25% to 30% were seen once. The sample taken for sequencing was tumor tissue. All receptors come from a female donor with papillary thyroid cancer or a benign thyroid nodule (not recorded which). Some clones in this sample may be carry-over from other donors' samples. CDR3s include the opening cysteine and the closing phenylalanine or tryptophan. Rows give clone size only sometimes, using once, few, many, or a class for an expanded clone.

j_call,v_call,clone_size,cdr3_aa
TRBJ1-2,TRBV7-8,few,CASSLTVSANYGYTF
TRBJ1-5,TRBV28,medium-sized,CASSLFGLNQPQHF
TRBJ1-5,TRBV28,-,CASSGNQPQHF
TRBJ2-3,TRBV30,-,CAWSLGSSTDTQYF
TRBJ2-1,TRBV19,-,CASSTPWTGGPKTYNEQFF
TRBJ2-3,TRBV5-1,many,CASSFTSGVLDTDTQYF
TRBJ2-7,TRBV28,few,CASSGGRSSYEQYF
TRBJ1-1,TRBV28,large,CASSPRGQIEAFF
TRBJ2-7,TRBV28,few,CASNLKAGVYPEQYF
TRBJ2-1,TRBV20-1,-,CSASGNAGAEQFF
TRBJ2-5,TRBV2,few,CASGSSGSETQYF
TRBJ2-5,TRBV20-1,many,CSALDRGQETQYF
TRBJ1-5,TRBV14,-,CASSLITGREPQHF
TRBJ1-2,TRBV20-1,-,CSVADRGRIYGYTF
TRBJ2-7,TRBV4-1,-,CASSQIRLAGGYEQYF
TRBJ2-7,TRBV18,medium-sized,CASSIRPGQGLDEQYF
TRBJ1-2,TRBV5-1,-,CASSLGRVNYGYTF
TRBJ2-1,TRBV7-2,many,CASGDRTSGTHNEQFF
TRBJ1-3,TRBV18,few,CASSPFRQDIGNTIYF
TRBJ2-3,TRBV9,-,CASAGNRAGTAAYTQYF
TRBJ2-5,TRBV10-1,-,CASSDQTSGKETQYF
TRBJ2-3,TRBV28,-,CASRLGLTSTDTQYF
TRBJ2-7,TRBV5-1,many,CASSFSYSYEQYF
TRBJ1-3,TRBV6-2/TRBV6-3,-,CASSYRQWDTIYF
TRBJ2-7,TRBV4-3,-,CASSQDWPGGSYEQYF
TRBJ1-2,TRBV30,-,CAWDLFGRTGGFYGYTF
TRBJ2-7,TRBV27,few,CASTPLNLGRGEQYF
TRBJ2-6,TRBV28,few,CASSSLGGGSGANVLTF
TRBJ1-3,TRBV7-9,many,CASSYSTGGNTIYF
TRBJ2-3,TRBV20-1,-,CSAPVGGRLTDTQYF
TRBJ1-1,TRBV5-8,many,CASSFGGVKF
TRBJ1-1,TRBV7-9,medium-sized,CASSRGDHTEAFF
TRBJ2-2,TRBV19,many,CASSFEAVWGGELFF
TRBJ1-1,TRBV2,many,CASSEQGAEAFF
TRBJ2-1,TRBV5-1,many,CASSLAGTHNEQFF
TRBJ2-5,TRBV2,-,CASSGRSGQTQYF
TRBJ1-1,TRBV19,-,CASSINANTEAFF
TRBJ2-7,TRBV20-1,many,CSAWDPSIHEQYF
TRBJ2-5,TRBV7-8,-,CASSLRLAGVQTQYF
TRBJ2-2,TRBV12-3/TRBV12-4,few,CSSSLLNTGELFF
TRBJ2-7,TRBV5-1,medium-sized,CASSLEQAAYEQYF
TRBJ2-7,TRBV18,-,CASSPTADHEQYF
TRBJ2-7,TRBV9,many,CASSVSGVWHEQYF
TRBJ2-7,TRBV18,-,CASSPRTGTYEQYF
TRBJ2-6,TRBV10-3,many,CAISGLAGNSGANVLTF
TRBJ1-2,TRBV11-2,large,CASSPGTANYGYTF
TRBJ2-7,TRBV7-8,-,CASSLSEMSYEQYF
TRBJ2-1,TRBV6-1,many,CASRSTGLAVGNEQFF
TRBJ2-7,TRBV7-7,-,CASSLASPEHTSLLYF
TRBJ2-1,TRBV11-2,-,CASSLGTSGDNEQFF
TRBJ1-1,TRBV12-3/TRBV12-4,medium-sized,CASSFSRNTEAFF
TRBJ1-6,TRBV3-1,few,CASSQDAKGYSPLHF
TRBJ2-3,TRBV25-1,medium-sized,CASSRTGDSTDTQYF
TRBJ2-7,TRBV4-1,many,CASSQDRRYEQYF
TRBJ1-4,TRBV6-1,few,CASKPLGANEELFF
TRBJ1-2,TRBV20-1,-,CSARVAGTGCPGYGYTF
TRBJ1-4,TRBV5-1,-,CASSLGRGSGAYDEKLFF
TRBJ2-2,TRBV7-8,once,CASSLAGANTGELFF
TRBJ2-1,TRBV12-3/TRBV12-4,many,CASSMGLAYYNEQFF